What follows are 25 T cell receptor beta chains derived from one specimen sequenced in a study of blood T cell repertoires in COVID-19. Generated by immunoSEQ multiplex PCR, the TCRdb table keeps only in-frame clones and is missing some. The sample lists some 200,000 clones, about 90% occurring once. Sample: PBMCs or T cells enriched from blood (not recorded which). The receptors shown here come from a woman aged 30 to 39 who had recovered from COVID-19.

J is TRBJ2-1 and V is TRBV12-5, with TRBD1 as a possible D gene (5 bases). The CDR3 extends over 13 amino acids. V lost 6 bases and J lost 5, with 11 bases in between. CDR1 and CDR2 (germline): LGHNT, FRNRAP. The CDR3 spells CASGLAGNNEQFF. CDR3 bases: TGTGCTAGTGGCCTCGCAGGGAACAATGAGCAGTTCTTC.

This clone was detected only once. V gene TRBV29-1 combines with J gene TRBJ2-7, with TRBD1 matching 7 bases. V was clipped by 6 bases and J by 1 base; unmatched bases: 6. The CDR3 is 13 amino acids. From germline, CDR1 is SQVTM and CDR2 ANQGSEA. This CDR3 reads CSVTGPDSYEQYF. CDR3 DNA sequence: TGCAGCGTGACAGGGCCCGATTCCTACGAGCAGTACTTC.

The rearrangement links TRBV18 to TRBJ1-2, with 8 bases lining up with TRBD1. The CDR3 is 14 residues long. Losses at the gene ends were 5 bases for V and 3 bases for J; bases not matched to a gene: 5. Per germline, CDR1 KGHSH and CDR2 LQKENI. The CDR3 spells CASSTTGDHYGYTF. In DNA, the CDR3 is TGTGCCAGCTCAACGACAGGGGACCACTATGGCTACACCTTC.

The table lists this clone with a few counts. V and J are TRBV5-4 and TRBJ2-1, with D perhaps TRBD1 (5 bases). V lost 3 bases to trimming and J lost 8 bases, with 12 bases between them. CDR1 is SGHNT, CDR2 YYREEE, per germline (reference sequence). CDR3 size: 13 residues. The CDR3 DNA sequence: TGTGCCAGCAGCTCCGTAGGGGTTTATGAGCAGTTCTTC. This sequence encodes CASSSVGVYEQFF.

The gene calls are TRBV7-9 and TRBJ2-1, with D maybe TRBD2 (5 bases). CDR3 length equals 14 residues. Trimming took off 0 bases at V and 10 bases at J, with 13 bases between the two ends. From germline, CDR1 is SEHNR and CDR2 FQNEAQ (reference sequence). In nucleotides, the CDR3 is TGTGCCAGCAGCTTAGCGGAGACTATCCGAGAGCAGTTCTTC. Translated, it gives CASSLAETIREQFF.

The V call is TRBV30, the J call TRBJ1-2, with D perhaps matching TRBD1 (5 bases). V lost 0 bases and J lost 4, with 15 bases in between. Germline assignment: CDR1 GTSNPN and CDR2 SVGIG (reference sequence). There are 15 residues in the CDR3. CDR3 coding DNA: TGTGCCTGGAGTGTTGGCGGGGGTAAAGTCTATGGCTACACCTTC. Its translation: CAWSVGGGKVYGYTF.

This CDR3 reads CASSDRVGEQYF. DNA for the CDR3: TGTGCCAGCTCCGACAGGGTCGGCGAGCAGTACTTC. This chain uses TRBV6-5 with TRBJ2-7, with 7 bases fitting TRBD1. This CDR3 has 12 residues. J was trimmed by 6 bases and V by 8 bases; bases with no gene match: 7. Germline V lookup: CDR1 MNHEY, CDR2 SVGAGI.

Points on this clone: Additional DNA sequences in this sample encode the identical CDR3. The V call is TRBV20-1, the J call TRBJ1-1; D call uncertain. The CDR3 is made up of 11 amino acids. Germline CDR1 reads DFQATT; CDR2 reads SNEGSKA (reference sequence). V gave up 6 bases and J gave up 4 bases, with 9 bases separating them. The CDR3 DNA reads as TGCAGTGCCCGCGATGGCACTGAAGCTTTCTTT. Its protein is CSARDGTEAFF.

The chain has TRBV7-3 and TRBJ1-3; TRBD1 is a possible D gene (5 bases). Germline V gene lookup returns CDR1 SGHTA and CDR2 FQGTGA. The CDR3 has 17 residues. V lost 6 bases and J lost 3, with 21 bases in between. CDR3 sequence (DNA): TGTGCCAGCAGGCCAAGGCCCAGGGCAGGTATTGGAAACACCATATATTTT. This gives the protein CASRPRPRAGIGNTIYF.

This sequence joins TRBV11-1 and TRBJ2-3, with 9 bases aligning to TRBD1. The length of the CDR3 is 13 residues. CDR1 is SGHAT and CDR2 is FQDESV in the germline V gene (reference sequence). V trimming: 3 bases; J trimming: 6 bases; junction bases outside the gene matches: 1. CDR3 nucleotide sequence: TGTGCCAGCAGCTTGGGACAGGGTGATACGCAGTATTTT. The encoded protein is CASSLGQGDTQYF.

The CDR3 region is CASSSISSTGWVNYGYTF. DNA of the CDR3: TGTGCCAGCAGCTCGATTTCCTCCACAGGGTGGGTTAACTATGGCTACACCTTC. This sequence joins TRBV7-2 and TRBJ1-2; possible D gene TRBD1, 6 bases. The CDR3 spans 18 residues. Germline V lookup: CDR1 SGHTA, CDR2 FQGNSA. V was trimmed by 4 bases and J by 1 base, leaving 22 bases between them.

This chain uses TRBV18 with TRBJ2-4, with D hard to call. CDR1 is KGHSH, CDR2 LQKENI, per germline. The CDR3 totals 15 residues. Deletions cut 3 bases from V and 6 bases from J, with 15 bases between. CDR3 sequence: CASSPRRFDTNIQYF. The CDR3 DNA sequence: TGTGCCAGCTCACCGCGGCGGTTTGATACAAACATTCAGTACTTC.

V gene TRBV4-3 combines with J gene TRBJ1-2; 8 bases map to TRBD1. The CDR3 totals 13 residues. Germline V gene lookup returns CDR1 LGHNA and CDR2 YSLEER. Losses at the gene ends were 6 bases for V and 3 bases for J; bases not matched to a gene: 3. The CDR3 DNA is TGCGCCAGCAGGTCGACAGGGGACTATGGCTACACCTTC. Protein product: CASRSTGDYGYTF.

This chain links TRBV10-3 with TRBJ1-2; TRBD1 aligns across 8 bases. The trim removed 2 bases at V and 4 bases at J, leaving 6 bases unmatched. This CDR3 contains 15 residues. CDR1 and CDR2 (germline): ENHRY, SYGVKD. Here the CDR3 DNA reads TGTGCCATCAGTGAGCCGGGACAGGATCTCTATGGCTACACCTTC. Translating it yields CAISEPGQDLYGYTF.

The chain joins TRBV6-5 to TRBJ2-1; D is unclear. The CDR3 length is 15 residues. CDR1 and CDR2 (germline): MNHEY, SVGAGI. The ends were cut back, 3 bases at V and 5 bases at J, with 14 bases in the middle. CDR3 DNA: TGTGCCAGCAGTTATCCCCTAACGAGAGACAATGAGCAGTTCTTC. Translating it yields CASSYPLTRDNEQFF.

This chain uses TRBV14 with TRBJ1-1; maybe TRBD1 (5 bases). Germline V gene data show CDR1 as SGHDN and CDR2 as FVKESK. The ends were cut back, 3 bases at V and 6 bases at J, with 11 bases in the middle. The CDR3 contains 13 residues. The CDR3: CASSQRTSSEAFF. The CDR3 region has the DNA TGTGCCAGCAGCCAGAGGACAAGCTCTGAAGCTTTCTTT.

V is TRBV7-2 and J is TRBJ1-1; weak D call: TRBD1 (5 bases). The V gene's germline CDR1 is SGHTA and CDR2 FQGNSA. CDR3 length equals 14 residues. Between the trimmed V and J ends, which lost 2 bases and 4 bases, there was a span of 11 bases. CDR3 coding DNA: TGTGCCAGCAGCTTATCCGGGGGGATCACTGAAGCTTTCTTT. Translating gives CASSLSGGITEAFF.

This clone occurred a few times. The V and J genes are TRBV4-3 and TRBJ2-1; 8 bases match TRBD2. The germline V gene encodes CDR1 LGHNA and CDR2 YSLEER. The CDR3 contains 14 residues. The ends lost 4 bases at V and 5 bases at J; junction bases unmatched: 4. This CDR3 reads CASSRLAPNNEQFF. For the CDR3, the DNA is TGCGCCAGCAGCCGACTAGCGCCCAACAATGAGCAGTTCTTC.

This clone was seen only a few times. This chain links TRBV6-5 with TRBJ1-1, with TRBD1 as a possible D gene (5 bases). The V end was cut by 6 bases, the J end by 1 base, with 15 bases between. This CDR3 is built from 15 residues. CDR1 and CDR2 (germline): MNHEY, SVGAGI. The CDR3 region has the DNA TGTGCCAGCAGATCAGGGCGTAAGAAGAACACTGAAGCTTTCTTT. Its protein product is CASRSGRKKNTEAFF.

This chain uses TRBV6-4 with TRBJ2-3; perhaps TRBD2 as D (6 bases). Trimming removed 4 bases from V and 1 base from J, with 9 bases in between. Germline V gene data show CDR1 as MRHNA and CDR2 as SNTAGT. The CDR3 length is 14 residues. This CDR3 reads CASSGGTGTDTQYF. The CDR3 DNA reads TGTGCCAGCAGTGGGGGGACTGGCACAGATACGCAGTATTTT.

This chain joins TRBV7-2 and TRBJ2-1; D perhaps matches TRBD1 (5 bases). The germline CDR1 and CDR2 sequences are SGHTA and FQGNSA. The CDR3 is 15 amino acids. The V gene lost 4 bases and the J gene lost 4 bases, with 14 bases spanning the gap. CDR3 sequence reads: CASSSLRGGYNEQFF. CDR3 coding DNA: TGTGCCAGCAGCTCCCTTAGGGGCGGTTACAATGAGCAGTTCTTC. Based on the CDR3 plus reference TRBV7-2 and TRBJ2-1, the full variable domain is GAGVSQSPSNKVTEKGKDVELRCDPISGHTALYWYRQSLGQGLEFLIYFQGNSAPDKSGLPSDRFSAERTGGSVSTLTIQRTQQEDSAVYLCASSSLRGGYNEQFFGPGTRLTVL.

The genes are TRBV27 and TRBJ1-2; 9 bases line up with TRBD1. CDR3 length equals 15 residues. Trimming at V came to 5 bases and at J to 4 bases, leaving 8 bases not matched to a gene. Germline-derived CDR1 and CDR2 are MNHEY and SMNVEV (reference sequence). The CDR3 loop is CASSPKGQGLYGYTF. CDR3 sequence (DNA): TGTGCCAGCAGTCCCAAGGGACAGGGACTCTATGGCTACACCTTC.

This clone was seen only once. This sequence joins TRBV3-1 (or the pseudogene TRBV3-2) and TRBJ2-5; D not resolved. Germline CDR1 and CDR2: LGHDT and YNNKEL (reference sequence). The CDR3 contains 13 residues. V shed 3 bases and J shed 9 bases, with 14 bases lying between them. Here the CDR3 DNA reads TGTGCCAGCAGCCACGCTCATGAAAGAGCCCAGTACTTC. This translates into CASSHAHERAQYF.

The rearrangement uses TRBV27 and TRBJ1-4; 10 bases match TRBD1. The length of the CDR3 is 16 residues. V was pared by 4 bases and J by 8 bases, with 10 bases of the junction left unmatched. Germline V lookup: CDR1 MNHEY, CDR2 SMNVEV (reference sequence). CDR3 DNA sequence: TGTGCCAGCAGTTCCCCCCGGGGACAGGGGAACGAAAAACTGTTTTTT. The encoded protein is CASSSPRGQGNEKLFF.

This chain connects TRBV7-8 to TRBJ1-6, with 9 bases that match TRBD1. The length of the CDR3 is 16 residues. V gave up 3 bases and J gave up 9 bases; unmatched junction bases: 9. Germline CDR1 reads SGHVS; CDR2 reads FQNEAQ. The CDR3 nucleotides read TGTGCCAGCAGCTTCCAAAGCGGGACAGGGCTTTCACCCCTCCACTTT. This codes for CASSFQSGTGLSPLHF.